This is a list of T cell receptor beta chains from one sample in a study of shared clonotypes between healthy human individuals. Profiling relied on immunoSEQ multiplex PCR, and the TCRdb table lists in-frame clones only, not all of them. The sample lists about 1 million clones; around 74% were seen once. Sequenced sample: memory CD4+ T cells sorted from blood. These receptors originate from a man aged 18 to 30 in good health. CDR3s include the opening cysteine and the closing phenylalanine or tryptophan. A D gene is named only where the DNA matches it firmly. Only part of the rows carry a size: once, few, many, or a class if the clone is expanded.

CDR3: CASSPRGEDTQYF
DNA: TGTGCCAGCAGTCCCCGGGGGGAGGATACGCAGTATTTT
size: .
V: TRBV27
J: TRBJ2-3
D: TRBD2

CDR3: CASSLEGETQYF
DNA: TGTGCCAGCAGCTTGGAGGGTGAGACCCAGTACTTC
size: .
V: TRBV5-4
J: TRBJ2-5
D: .

CDR3: CASSLGFMGYEQYF
DNA: TGTGCCAGCAGCTTGGGTTTTATGGGCTACGAGCAGTACTTC
size: few
V: TRBV5-6
J: TRBJ2-7
D: .

CDR3: CATSWDPSYNEQFF
DNA: TGTGCCACTTCCTGGGACCCTTCCTACAATGAGCAGTTCTTC
size: .
V: TRBV2
J: TRBJ2-1
D: .

CDR3: CASTSGRAPNEQYF
DNA: TGTGCCAGCACTAGCGGGAGGGCTCCTAACGAGCAGTACTTC
size: few
V: TRBV28
J: TRBJ2-7
D: TRBD2

CDR3: CATSPGRETQYF
DNA: TGTGCCACCAGCCCCGGGAGGGAGACCCAGTACTTC
size: once
V: TRBV15
J: TRBJ2-5
D: TRBD2

CDR3: CASSYRDKRIGKNTEAFF
DNA: TGTGCCAGCAGCTACCGGGACAAACGGATAGGAAAGAACACTGAAGCTTTCTTT
size: .
V: TRBV11-3
J: TRBJ1-1
D: .

CDR3: CASRRRGLGVEAFF
DNA: TGTGCCAGTAGGAGGAGGGGCTTAGGGGTTGAAGCTTTCTTT
size: .
V: TRBV19
J: TRBJ1-1
D: .

CDR3: CASSTREGGRYEQYF
DNA: TGTGCCAGCAGCACCAGGGAGGGGGGCAGGTACGAGCAGTACTTC
size: .
V: TRBV5-4
J: TRBJ2-7
D: .

CDR3: CASSLLPRNTEAFF
DNA: TGTGCCAGCAGCTTACTTCCCAGGAACACTGAAGCTTTCTTT
size: .
V: TRBV7-8
J: TRBJ1-1
D: .